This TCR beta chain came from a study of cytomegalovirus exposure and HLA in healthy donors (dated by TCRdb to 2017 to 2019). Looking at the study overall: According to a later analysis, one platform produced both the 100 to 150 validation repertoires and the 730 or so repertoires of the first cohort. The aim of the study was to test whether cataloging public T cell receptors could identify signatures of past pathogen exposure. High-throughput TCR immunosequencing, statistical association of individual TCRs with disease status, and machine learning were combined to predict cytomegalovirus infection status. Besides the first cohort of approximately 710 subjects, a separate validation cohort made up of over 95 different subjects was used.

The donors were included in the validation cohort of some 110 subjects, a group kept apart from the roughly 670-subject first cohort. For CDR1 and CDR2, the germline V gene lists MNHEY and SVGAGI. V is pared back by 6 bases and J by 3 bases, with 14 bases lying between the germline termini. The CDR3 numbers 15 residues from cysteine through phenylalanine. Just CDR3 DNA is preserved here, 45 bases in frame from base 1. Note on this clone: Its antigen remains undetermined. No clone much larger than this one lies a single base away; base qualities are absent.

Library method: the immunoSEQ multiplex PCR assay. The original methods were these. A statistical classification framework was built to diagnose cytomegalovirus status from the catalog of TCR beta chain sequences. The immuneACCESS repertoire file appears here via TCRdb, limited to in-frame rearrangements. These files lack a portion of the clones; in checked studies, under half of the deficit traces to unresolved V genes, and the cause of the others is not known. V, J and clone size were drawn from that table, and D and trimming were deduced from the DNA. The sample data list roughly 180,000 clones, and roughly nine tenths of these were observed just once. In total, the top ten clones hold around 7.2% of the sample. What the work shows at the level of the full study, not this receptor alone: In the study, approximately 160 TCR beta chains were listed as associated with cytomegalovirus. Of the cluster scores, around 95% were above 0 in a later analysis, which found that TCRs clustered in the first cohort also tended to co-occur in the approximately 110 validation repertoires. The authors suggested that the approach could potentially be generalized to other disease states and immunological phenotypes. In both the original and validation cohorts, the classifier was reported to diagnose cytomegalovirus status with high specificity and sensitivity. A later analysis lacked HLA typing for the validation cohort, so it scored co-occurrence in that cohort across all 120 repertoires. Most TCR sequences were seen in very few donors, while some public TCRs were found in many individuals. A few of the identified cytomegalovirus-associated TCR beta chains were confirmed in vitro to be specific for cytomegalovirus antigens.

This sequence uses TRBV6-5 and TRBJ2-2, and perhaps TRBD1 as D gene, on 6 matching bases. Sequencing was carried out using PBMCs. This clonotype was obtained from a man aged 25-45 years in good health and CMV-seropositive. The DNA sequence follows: TGTGCCAGCAGGAGGAACAGGGCGGACACCGGGGAGCTGTTTTTT. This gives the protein CASRRNRADTGELFF.